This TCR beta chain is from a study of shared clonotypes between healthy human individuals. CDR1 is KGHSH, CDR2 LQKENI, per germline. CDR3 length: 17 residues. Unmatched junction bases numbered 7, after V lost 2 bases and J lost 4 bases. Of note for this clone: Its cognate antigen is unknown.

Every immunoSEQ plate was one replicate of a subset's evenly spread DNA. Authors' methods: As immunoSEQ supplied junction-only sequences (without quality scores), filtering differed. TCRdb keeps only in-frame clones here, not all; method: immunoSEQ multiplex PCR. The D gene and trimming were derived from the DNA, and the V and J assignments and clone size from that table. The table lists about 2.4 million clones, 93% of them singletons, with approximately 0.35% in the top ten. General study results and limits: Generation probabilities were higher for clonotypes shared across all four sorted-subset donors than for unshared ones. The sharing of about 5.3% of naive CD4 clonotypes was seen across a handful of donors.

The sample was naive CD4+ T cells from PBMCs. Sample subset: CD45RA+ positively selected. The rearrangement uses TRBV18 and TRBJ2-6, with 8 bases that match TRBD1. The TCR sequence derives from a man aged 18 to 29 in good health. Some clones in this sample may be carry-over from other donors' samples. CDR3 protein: CASSPTGTGSGANVLTF. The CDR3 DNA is TGTGCCAGCTCACCAACCGGGACAGGCTCCGGGGCCAACGTCCTGACTTTC.